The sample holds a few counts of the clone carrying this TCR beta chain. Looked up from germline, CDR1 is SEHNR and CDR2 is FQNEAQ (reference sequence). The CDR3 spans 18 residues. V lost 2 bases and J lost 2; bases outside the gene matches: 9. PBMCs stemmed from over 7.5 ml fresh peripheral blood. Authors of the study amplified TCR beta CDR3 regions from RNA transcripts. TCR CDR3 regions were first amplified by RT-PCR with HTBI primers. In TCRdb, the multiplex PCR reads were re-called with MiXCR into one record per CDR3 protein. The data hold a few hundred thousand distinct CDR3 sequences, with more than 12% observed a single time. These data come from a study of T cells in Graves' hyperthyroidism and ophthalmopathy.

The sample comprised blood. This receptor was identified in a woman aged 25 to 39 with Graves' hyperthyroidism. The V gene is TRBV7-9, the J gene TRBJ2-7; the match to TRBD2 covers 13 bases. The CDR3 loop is CASSLSGTSGKKTYEQYF. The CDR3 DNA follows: TGTGCCAGCAGCTTATCTGGGACTAGCGGGAAAAAAACCTACGAGCAGTACTTC.